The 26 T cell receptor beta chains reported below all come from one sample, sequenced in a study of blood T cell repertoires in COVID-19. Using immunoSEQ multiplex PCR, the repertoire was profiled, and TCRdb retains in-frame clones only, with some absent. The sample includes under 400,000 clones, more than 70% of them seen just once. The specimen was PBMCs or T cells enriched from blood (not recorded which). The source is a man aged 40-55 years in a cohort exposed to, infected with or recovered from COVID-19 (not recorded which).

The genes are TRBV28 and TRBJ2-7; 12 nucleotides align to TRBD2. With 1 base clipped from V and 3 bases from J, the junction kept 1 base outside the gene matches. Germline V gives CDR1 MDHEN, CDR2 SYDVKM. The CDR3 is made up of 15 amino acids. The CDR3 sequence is CASSLLTSGGYEQYF. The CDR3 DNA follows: TGTGCCAGCAGTTTATTGACTAGCGGGGGCTACGAGCAGTACTTC.

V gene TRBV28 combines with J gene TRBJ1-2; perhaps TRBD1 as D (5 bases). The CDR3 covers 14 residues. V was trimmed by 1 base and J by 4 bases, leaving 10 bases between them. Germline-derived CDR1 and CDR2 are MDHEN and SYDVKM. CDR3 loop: CASSLLRGGYGYTF. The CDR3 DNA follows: TGTGCCAGCAGTTTATTAAGGGGTGGCTATGGCTACACCTTC.

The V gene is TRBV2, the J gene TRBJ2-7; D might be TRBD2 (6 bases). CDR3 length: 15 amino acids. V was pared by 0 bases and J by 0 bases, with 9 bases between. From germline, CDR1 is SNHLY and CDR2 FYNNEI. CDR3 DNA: TGTGCCAGCAGTGAAGCGCCTAGCGCCTCCTACGAGCAGTACTTC. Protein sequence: CASSEAPSASYEQYF.

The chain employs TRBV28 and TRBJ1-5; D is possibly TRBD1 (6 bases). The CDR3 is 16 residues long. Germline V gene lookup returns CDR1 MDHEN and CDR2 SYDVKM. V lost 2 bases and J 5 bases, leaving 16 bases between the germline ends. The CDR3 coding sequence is TGTGCCAGCAGTTTACCCACAGGGAAGGGGTATCAGCCCCAGCATTTT. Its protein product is CASSLPTGKGYQPQHF. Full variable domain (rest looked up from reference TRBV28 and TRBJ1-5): DVKVTQSSRYLVKRTGEKVFLECVQDMDHENMFWYRQDPGLGLRLIYFSYDVKMKEKGDIPEGYSVSREKKERFSLILESASTNQTSMYLCASSLPTGKGYQPQHFGDGTRLSIL.

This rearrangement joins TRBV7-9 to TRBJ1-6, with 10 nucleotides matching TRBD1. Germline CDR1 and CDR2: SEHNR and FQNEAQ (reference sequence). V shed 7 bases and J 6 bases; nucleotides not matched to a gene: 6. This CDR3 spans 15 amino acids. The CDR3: CASNTGTGANSPLHF. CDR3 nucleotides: TGTGCCAGCAATACCGGGACAGGGGCTAATTCACCCCTCCACTTT.

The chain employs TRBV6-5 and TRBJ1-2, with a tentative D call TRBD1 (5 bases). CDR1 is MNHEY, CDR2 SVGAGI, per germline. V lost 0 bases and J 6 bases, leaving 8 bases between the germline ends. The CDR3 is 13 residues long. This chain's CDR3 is CASSYSQTDGYTF. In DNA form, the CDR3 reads TGTGCCAGCAGTTACTCCCAGACAGATGGCTACACCTTC.

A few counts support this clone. The CDR3 sequence: CASSIRPGSYEQYF. In DNA form, the CDR3 reads TGTGCCAGTAGTATTAGGCCGGGATCCTACGAGCAGTACTTC. This chain uses TRBV19 with TRBJ2-7; tentatively, D is TRBD2 (5 bases). The CDR3 covers 14 residues. V was cut by 3 bases and J by 1 base, with 10 bases left in between. Per the germline V gene, CDR1 is LNHDA and CDR2 is SQIVND (reference sequence).

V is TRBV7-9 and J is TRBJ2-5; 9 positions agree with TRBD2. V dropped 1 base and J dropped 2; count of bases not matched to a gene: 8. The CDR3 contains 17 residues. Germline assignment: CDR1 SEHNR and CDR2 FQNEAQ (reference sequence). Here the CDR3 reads CASSLGASGAIQETQYF. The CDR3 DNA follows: TGTGCCAGCAGCTTAGGGGCTAGCGGGGCCATACAAGAGACCCAGTACTTC.

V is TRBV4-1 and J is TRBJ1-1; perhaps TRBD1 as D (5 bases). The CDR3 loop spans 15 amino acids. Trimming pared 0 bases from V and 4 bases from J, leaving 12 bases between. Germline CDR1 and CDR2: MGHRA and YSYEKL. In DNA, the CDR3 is TGCGCCAGCAGCCAAGACGGGGGGTTGTCCACTGAAGCTTTCTTT. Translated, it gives CASSQDGGLSTEAFF.

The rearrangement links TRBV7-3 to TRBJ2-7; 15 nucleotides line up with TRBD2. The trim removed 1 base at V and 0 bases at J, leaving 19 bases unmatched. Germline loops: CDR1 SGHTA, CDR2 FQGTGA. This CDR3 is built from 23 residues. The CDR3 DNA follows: TGTGCCAGCAGCTTAATTTCCCCCAAACCGGGACTAGCGGGAGGACTGAGCTCCTACGAGCAGTACTTC. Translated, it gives CASSLISPKPGLAGGLSSYEQYF. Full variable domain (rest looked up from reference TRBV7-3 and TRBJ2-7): GAGVSQTPSNKVTEKGKYVELRCDPISGHTALYWYRQSLGQGPEFLIYFQGTGAADDSGLPNDRFFAVRPEGSVSTLKIQRTERGDSAVYLCASSLISPKPGLAGGLSSYEQYFGPGTRLTVT.

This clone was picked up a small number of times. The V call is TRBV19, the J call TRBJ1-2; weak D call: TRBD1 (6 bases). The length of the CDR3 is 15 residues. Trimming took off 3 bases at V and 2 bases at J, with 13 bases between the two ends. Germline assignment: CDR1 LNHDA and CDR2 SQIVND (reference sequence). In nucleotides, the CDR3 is TGTGCCAGTAGTATGGGCAGGGGTCTAAACTATGGCTACACCTTC. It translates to CASSMGRGLNYGYTF.

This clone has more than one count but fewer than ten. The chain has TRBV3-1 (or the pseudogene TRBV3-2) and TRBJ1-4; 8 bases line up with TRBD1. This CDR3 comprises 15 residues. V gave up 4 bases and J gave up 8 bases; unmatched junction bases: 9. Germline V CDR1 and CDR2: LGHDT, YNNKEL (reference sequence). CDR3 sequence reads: CASSPWEDRDEKLFF. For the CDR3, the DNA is TGTGCCAGCAGCCCCTGGGAGGACAGGGACGAAAAACTGTTTTTT.

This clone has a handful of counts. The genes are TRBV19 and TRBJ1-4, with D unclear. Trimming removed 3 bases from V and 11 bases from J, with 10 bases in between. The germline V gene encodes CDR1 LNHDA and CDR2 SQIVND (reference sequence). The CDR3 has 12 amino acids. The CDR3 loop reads CASSMAGNKLFF. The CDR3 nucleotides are TGTGCCAGTAGTATGGCGGGGAATAAACTGTTTTTT. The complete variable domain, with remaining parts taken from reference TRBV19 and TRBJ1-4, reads DGGITQSPKYLFRKEGQNVTLSCEQNLNHDAMYWYRQDPGQGLRLIYYSQIVNDFQKGDIAEGYSVSREKKESFPLTVTSAQKNPTAFYLCASSMAGNKLFFGSGTQLSVL.

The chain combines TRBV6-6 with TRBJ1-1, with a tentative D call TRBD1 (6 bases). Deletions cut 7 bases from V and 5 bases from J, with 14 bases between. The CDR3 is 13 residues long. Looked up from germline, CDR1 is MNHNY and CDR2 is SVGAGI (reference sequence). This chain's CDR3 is CASKNRVGTEAFF. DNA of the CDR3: TGTGCCAGCAAAAACAGGGTGGGGACTGAAGCTTTCTTT.

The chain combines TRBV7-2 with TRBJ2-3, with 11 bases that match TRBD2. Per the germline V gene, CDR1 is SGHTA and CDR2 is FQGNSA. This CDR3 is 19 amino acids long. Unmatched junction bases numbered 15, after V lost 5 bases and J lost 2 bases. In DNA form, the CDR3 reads TGTGCCAGCAGCAAGGGCCCCAAACTAGCGGGAGTGTTCACAGATACGCAGTATTTT. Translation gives CASSKGPKLAGVFTDTQYF.

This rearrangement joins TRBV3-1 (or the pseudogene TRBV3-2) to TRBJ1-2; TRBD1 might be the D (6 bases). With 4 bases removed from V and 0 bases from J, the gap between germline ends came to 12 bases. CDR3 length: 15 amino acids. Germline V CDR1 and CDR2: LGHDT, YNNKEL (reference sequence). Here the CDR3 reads CASSPGHHANYGYTF. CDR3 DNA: TGTGCCAGCAGCCCGGGACACCATGCTAACTATGGCTACACCTTC.

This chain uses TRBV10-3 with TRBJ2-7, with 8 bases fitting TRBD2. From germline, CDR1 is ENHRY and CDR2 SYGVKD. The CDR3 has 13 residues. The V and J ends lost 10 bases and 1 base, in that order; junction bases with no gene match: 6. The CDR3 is CATTAGESYEQYF. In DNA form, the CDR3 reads TGTGCCACCACAGCGGGAGAATCCTACGAGCAGTACTTC.

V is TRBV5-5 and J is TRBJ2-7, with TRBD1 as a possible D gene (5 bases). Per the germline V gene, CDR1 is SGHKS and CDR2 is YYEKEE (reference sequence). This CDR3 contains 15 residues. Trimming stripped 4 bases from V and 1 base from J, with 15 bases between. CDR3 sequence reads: CASSPTQDPSYEQYF. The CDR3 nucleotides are TGTGCCAGCAGCCCGACACAGGACCCTTCCTACGAGCAGTACTTC.

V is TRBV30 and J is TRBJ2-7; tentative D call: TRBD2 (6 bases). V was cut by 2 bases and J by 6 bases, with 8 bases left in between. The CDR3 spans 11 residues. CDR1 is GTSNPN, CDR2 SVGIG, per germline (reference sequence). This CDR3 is CAWSTTSEQYF. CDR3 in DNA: TGTGCCTGGAGTACGACTAGCGAGCAGTACTTC. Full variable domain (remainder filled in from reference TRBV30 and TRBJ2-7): SQTIHQWPATLVQPVGSPLSLECTVEGTSNPNLYWYRQAAGRGLQLLFYSVGIGQISSEVPQNLSASRPQDRQFILSSKKLLLSDSGFYLCAWSTTSEQYFGPGTRLTVT.

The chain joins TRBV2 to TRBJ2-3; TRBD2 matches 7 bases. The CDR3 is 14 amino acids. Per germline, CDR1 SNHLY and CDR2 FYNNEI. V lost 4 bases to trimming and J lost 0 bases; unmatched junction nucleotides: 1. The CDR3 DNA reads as TGTGCCAGCAGTGGGCGGGGGAGCACAGATACGCAGTATTTT. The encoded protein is CASSGRGSTDTQYF.

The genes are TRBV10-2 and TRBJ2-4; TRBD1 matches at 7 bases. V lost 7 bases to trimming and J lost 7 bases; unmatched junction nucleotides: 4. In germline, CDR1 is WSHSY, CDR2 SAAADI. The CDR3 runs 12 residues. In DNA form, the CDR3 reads TGCGCCAGCACCCGGGACAGTAACATTCAGTACTTC. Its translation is CASTRDSNIQYF.

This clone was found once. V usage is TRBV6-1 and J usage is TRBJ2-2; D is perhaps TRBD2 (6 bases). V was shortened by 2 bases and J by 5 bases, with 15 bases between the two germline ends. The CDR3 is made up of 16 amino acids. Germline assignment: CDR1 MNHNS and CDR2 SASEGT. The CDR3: CASSERSGRGTGELFF. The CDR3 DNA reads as TGTGCCAGCAGTGAAAGGAGCGGGCGAGGGACCGGGGAGCTGTTTTTT.

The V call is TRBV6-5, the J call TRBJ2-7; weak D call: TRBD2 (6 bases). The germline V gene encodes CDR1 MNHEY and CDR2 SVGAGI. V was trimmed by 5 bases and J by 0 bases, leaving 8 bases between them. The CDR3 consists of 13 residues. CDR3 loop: CASSQEGSYEQYF. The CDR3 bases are TGTGCCAGCAGTCAGGAGGGCTCCTACGAGCAGTACTTC.

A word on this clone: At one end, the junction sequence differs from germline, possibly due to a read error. The CDR3 sequence is CASSQGTSALTDTQYF. The CDR3 region has the DNA TGTGCCAGCAGTCAAGGGACTAGCGCTTTAACAGATACGCAGTATTTT. J is TRBJ2-3 and V is TRBV3-1 (or the pseudogene TRBV3-2); 10 nucleotides line up with TRBD2. Germline-derived CDR1 and CDR2 are LGHDT and YNNKEL (reference sequence). The CDR3 is 16 residues long.

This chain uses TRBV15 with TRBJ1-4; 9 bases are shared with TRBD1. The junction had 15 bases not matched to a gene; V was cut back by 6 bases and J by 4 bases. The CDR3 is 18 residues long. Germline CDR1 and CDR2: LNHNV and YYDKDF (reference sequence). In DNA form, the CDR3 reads TGTGCCACCAGAGACGGAGGGACAGGGATACCTGATAATGAAAAACTGTTTTTT. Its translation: CATRDGGTGIPDNEKLFF.

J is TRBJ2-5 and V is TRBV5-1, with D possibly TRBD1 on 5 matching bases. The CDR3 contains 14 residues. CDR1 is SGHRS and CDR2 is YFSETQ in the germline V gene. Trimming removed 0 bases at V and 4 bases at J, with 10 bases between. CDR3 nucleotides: TGCGCCAGCAGCTTGGTCGTAGGGGTAGAGACCCAGTACTTC. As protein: CASSLVVGVETQYF. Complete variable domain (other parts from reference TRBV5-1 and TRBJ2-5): KAGVTQTPRYLIKTRGQQVTLSCSPISGHRSVSWYQQTPGQGLQFLFEYFSETQRNKGNFPGRFSGRQFSNSRSEMNVSTLELGDSALYLCASSLVVGVETQYFGPGTRLLVL.